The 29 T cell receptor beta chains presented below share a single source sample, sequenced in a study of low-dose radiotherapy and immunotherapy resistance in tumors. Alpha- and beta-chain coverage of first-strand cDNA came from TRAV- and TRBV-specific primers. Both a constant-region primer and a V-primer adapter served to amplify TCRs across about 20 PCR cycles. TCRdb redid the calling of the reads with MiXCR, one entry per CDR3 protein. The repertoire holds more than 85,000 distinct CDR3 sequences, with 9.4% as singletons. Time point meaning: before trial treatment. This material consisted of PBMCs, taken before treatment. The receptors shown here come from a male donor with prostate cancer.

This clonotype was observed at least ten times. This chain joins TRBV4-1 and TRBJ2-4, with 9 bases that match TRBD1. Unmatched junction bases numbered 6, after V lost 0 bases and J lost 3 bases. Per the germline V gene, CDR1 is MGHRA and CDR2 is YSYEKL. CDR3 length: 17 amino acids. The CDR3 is CASSQELQGAGKNIQYF. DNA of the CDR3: TGCGCCAGCAGCCAAGAATTACAGGGGGCGGGCAAAAACATTCAGTACTTC.

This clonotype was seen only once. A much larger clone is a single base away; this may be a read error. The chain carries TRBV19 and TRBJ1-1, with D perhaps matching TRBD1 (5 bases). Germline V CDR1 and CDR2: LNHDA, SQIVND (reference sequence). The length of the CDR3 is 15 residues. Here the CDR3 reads CAGSPRRDVNTEAFF. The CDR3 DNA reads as TGTGCCGGTAGTCCGAGGAGGGACGTGAACACTGAAGCTTTCTTT.

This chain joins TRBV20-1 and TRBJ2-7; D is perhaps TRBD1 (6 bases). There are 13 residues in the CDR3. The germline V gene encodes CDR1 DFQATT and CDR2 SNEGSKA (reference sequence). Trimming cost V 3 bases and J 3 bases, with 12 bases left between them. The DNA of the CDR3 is TGCAGTGCTAGTGACAGGTCGCACTACGAGCAGTACTTC. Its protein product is CSASDRSHYEQYF.

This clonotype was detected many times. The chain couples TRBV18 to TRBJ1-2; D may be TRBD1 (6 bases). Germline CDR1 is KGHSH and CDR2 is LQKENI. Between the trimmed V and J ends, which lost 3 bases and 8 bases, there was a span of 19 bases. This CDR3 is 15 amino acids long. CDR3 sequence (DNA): TGTGCCAGCTCACCCTCCAGGGGCGAGCAGAGCGGCTACACCTTC. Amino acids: CASSPSRGEQSGYTF.

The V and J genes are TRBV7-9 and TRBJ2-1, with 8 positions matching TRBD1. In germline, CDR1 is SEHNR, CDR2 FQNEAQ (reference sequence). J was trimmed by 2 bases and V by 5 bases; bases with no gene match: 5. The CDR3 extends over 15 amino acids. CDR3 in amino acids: CASSGGQVTYNEQFF. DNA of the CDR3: TGTGCCAGCAGCGGGGGACAGGTGACCTACAATGAGCAGTTCTTC.

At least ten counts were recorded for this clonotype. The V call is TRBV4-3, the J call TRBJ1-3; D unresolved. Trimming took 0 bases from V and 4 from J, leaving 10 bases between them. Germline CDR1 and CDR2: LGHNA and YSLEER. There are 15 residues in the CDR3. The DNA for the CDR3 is TGCGCCAGCAGCCAAGATCGGACGCCAGGAAACACCATATATTTT. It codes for CASSQDRTPGNTIYF.

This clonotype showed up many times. This CDR3 is CATSKNEEQFF. In nucleotides, the CDR3 is TGTGCCACCAGCAAGAATGAGGAGCAGTTCTTC. The chain carries TRBV15 and TRBJ2-1; D gene ambiguous. V was pared by 4 bases and J by 10 bases, with 8 bases between. Germline CDR1 is LNHNV and CDR2 is YYDKDF (reference sequence). CDR3 size: 11 residues.

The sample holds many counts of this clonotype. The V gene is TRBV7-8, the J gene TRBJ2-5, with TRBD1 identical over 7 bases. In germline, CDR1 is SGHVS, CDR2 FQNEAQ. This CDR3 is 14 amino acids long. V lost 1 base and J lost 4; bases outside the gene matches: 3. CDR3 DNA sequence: TGTGCCAGCAGCTTAGAACAGGGGAGAGAGACCCAGTACTTC. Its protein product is CASSLEQGRETQYF.

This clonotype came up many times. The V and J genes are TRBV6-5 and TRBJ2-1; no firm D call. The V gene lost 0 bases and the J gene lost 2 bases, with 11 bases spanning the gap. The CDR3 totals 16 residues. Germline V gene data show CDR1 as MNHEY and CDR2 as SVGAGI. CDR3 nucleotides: TGTGCCAGCAGTTACTCCCGGCTAGTTCCCTACAATGAGCAGTTCTTC. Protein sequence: CASSYSRLVPYNEQFF.

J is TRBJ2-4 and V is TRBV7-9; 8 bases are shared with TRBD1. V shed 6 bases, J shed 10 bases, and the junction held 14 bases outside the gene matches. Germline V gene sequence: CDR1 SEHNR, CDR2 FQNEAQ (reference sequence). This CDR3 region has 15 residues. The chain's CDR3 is CASRYQWAGQGIQYF. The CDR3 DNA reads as TGTGCCAGCAGGTACCAATGGGCAGGACAGGGAATTCAGTACTTC.

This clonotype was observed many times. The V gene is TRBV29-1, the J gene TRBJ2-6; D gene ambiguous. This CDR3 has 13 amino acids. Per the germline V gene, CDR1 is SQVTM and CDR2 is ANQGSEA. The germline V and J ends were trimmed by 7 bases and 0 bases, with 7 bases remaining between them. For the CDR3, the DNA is TGCAGCGGCAGGTTCTCTGGGGCCAACGTCCTGACTTTC. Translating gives CSGRFSGANVLTF. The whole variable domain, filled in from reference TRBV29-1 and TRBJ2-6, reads SAVISQKPSRDICQRGTSLTIQCQVDSQVTMMFWYRQQPGQSLTLIATANQGSEATYESGFVIDKFPISRPNLTFSTLTVSNMSPEDSSIYLCSGRFSGANVLTFGAGSRLTVL.

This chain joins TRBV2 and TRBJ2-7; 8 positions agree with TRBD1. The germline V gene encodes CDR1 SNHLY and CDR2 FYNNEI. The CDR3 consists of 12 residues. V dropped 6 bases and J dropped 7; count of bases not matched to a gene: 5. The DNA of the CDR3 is TGTGCCAGCAGGCAGGGGGCGAGGGAGCAGTACTTC. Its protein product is CASRQGAREQYF.

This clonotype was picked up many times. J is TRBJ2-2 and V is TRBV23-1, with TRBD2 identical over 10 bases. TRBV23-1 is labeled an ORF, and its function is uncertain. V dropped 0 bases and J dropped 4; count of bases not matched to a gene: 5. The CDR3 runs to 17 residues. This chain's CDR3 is CASSQSGLAGVTGELFF. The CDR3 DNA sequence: TGCGCCAGCAGTCAATCCGGGCTAGCGGGAGTCACCGGGGAGCTGTTTTTT.

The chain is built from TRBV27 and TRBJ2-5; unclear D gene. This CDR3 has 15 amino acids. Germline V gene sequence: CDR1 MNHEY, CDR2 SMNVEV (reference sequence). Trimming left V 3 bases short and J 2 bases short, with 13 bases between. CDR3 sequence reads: CASSFSTQTQETQYF. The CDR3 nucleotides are TGTGCCAGCAGTTTCTCAACCCAGACACAAGAGACCCAGTACTTC.

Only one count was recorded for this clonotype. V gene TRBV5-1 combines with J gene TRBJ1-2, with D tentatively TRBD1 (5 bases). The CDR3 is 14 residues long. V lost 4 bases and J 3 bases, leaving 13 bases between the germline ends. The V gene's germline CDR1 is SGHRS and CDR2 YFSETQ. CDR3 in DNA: TGCGCCAGCAGCCCGGCTCGGGGGTACTATGGCTACACCTTC. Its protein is CASSPARGYYGYTF.

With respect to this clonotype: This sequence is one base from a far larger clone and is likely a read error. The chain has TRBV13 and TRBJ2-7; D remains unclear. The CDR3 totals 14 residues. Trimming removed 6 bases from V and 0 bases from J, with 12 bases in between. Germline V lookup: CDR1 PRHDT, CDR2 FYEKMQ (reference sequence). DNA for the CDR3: TGTGCCAGCAGTGAAGAAAAGGGCTCCTACGAGCAGTACTTC. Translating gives CASSEEKGSYEQYF.

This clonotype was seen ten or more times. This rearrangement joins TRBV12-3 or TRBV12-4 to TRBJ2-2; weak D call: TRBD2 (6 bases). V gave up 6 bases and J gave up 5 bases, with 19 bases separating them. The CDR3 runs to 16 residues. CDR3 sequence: CASRSSRDSLTGELFF. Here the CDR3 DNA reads TGTGCCAGCAGATCCTCCCGGGACTCCTTAACCGGGGAGCTGTTTTTT.

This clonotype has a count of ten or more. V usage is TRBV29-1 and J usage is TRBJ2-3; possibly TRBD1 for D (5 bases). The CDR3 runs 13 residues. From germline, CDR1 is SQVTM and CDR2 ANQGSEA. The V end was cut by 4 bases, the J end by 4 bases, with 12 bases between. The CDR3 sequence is CSVGGTGADTQYF. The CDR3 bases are TGCAGCGTTGGCGGTACAGGAGCAGATACGCAGTATTTT.

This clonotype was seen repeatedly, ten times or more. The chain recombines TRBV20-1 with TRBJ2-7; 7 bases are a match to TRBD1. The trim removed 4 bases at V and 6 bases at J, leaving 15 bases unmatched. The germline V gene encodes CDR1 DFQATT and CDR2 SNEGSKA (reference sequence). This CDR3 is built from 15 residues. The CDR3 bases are TGCAGTGCTAAAAAGGACAGGAGCGTATCCCCCGAGCAGTACTTC. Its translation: CSAKKDRSVSPEQYF.

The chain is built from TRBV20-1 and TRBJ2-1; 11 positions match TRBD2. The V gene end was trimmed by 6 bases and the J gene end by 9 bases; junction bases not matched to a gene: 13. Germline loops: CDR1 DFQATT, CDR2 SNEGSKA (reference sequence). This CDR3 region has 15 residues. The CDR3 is CSARTRLAGPSEQFF. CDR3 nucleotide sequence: TGCAGTGCCAGAACGCGACTAGCGGGACCTAGTGAGCAGTTCTTC.

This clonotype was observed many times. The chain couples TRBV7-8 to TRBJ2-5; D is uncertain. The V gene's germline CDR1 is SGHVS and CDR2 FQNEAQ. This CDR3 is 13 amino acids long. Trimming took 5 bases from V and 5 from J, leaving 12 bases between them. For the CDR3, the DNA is TGTGCCAGCAGCCCCCCCCGGCTGGAGACCCAGTACTTC. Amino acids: CASSPPRLETQYF.

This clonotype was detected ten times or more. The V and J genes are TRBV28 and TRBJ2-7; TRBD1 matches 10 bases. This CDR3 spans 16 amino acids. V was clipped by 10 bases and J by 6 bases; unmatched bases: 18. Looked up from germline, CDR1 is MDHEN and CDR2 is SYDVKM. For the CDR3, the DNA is TGTGCCATTACCGGGACAGGGGATAACTACGCAAGCGAGCAGTACTTC. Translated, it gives CAITGTGDNYASEQYF.

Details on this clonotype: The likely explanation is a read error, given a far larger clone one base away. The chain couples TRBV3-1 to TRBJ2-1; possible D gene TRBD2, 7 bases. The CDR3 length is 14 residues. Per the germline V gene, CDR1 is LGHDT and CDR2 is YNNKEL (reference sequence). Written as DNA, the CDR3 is TGTGCCAGCAGCAAAGAGGGGGGGCCTTACGAGCAGTTCTTC. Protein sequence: CASSKEGGPYEQFF.

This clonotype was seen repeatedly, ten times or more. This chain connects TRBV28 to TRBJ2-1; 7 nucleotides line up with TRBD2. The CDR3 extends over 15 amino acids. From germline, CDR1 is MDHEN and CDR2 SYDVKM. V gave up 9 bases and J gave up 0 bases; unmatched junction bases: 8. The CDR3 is CASTWGGSSYNEQFF. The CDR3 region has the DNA TGTGCCAGTACATGGGGGGGGAGCTCCTACAATGAGCAGTTCTTC.

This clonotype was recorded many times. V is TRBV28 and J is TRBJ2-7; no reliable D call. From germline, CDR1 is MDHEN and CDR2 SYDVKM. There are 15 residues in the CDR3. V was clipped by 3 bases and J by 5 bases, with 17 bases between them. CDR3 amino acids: CASSFHGLGSNEQYF. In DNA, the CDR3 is TGTGCCAGCAGTTTTCACGGCCTCGGCAGCAACGAGCAGTACTTC.

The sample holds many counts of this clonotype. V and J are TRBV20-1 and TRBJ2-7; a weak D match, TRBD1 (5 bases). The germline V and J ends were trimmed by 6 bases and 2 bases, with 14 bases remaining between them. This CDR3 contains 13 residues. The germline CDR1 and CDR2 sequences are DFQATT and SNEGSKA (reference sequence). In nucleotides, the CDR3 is TGCAGTGCCGAGCAGGGTGGAACCTACGAGCAGTACTTC. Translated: CSAEQGGTYEQYF.

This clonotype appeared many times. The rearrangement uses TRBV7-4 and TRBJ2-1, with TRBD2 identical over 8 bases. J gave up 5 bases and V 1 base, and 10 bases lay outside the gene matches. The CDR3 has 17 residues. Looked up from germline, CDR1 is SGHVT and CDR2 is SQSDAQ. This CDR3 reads CASSLVQKAGGHNEQFF. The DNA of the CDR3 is TGTGCCAGCAGCTTAGTCCAAAAGGCGGGAGGCCACAATGAGCAGTTCTTC. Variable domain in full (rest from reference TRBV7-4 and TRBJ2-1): GAGVSQSPRYKVAKRGRDVALRCDSISGHVTLYWYRQTLGQGSEVLTYSQSDAQRDKSGRPSGRFSAERPERSVSTLKIQRTEQGDSAVYLCASSLVQKAGGHNEQFFGPGTRLTVL.

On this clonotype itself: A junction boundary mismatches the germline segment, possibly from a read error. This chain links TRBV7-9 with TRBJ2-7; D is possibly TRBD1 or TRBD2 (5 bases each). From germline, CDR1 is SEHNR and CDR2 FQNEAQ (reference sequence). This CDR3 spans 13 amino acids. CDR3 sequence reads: CASSYDNGAEQYF. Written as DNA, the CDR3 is TGTGCCAGCAGTTATGATAACGGGGCCGAGCAGTATTTC.

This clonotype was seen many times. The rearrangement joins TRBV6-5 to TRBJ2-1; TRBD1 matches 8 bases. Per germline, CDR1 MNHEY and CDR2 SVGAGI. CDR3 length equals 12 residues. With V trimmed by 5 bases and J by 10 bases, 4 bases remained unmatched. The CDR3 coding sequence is TGTGCCAGCAGTAGGGGACAGGCGGAGCAGTTCTTC. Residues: CASSRGQAEQFF.